This TCR beta chain originates from a study of cytomegalovirus exposure and HLA in healthy donors. Study-level information: Roughly 80 million unique TCRs from HLA-typed donors were held in an early data release. Regarding the study as a whole: The investigators catalogued 150 to 200 TCR beta chains as cytomegalovirus-associated.

CDR3 length equals 13 residues. Germline V gene data show CDR1 as SSHAT and CDR2 as FNYEAQ (reference sequence). Remarks on this clone: Its target is not known. The junction departs from the called germline gene at one end, perhaps through a read error.

It was with 60 Vbeta and 13 Jbeta primers that the PCR ran. Generated by immunoSEQ multiplex PCR, the TCRdb table keeps only in-frame clones and is missing some. The sample lists about 150,000 clones, about three quarters occurring once. Sample: PBMCs. The TCR comes from a woman aged 40-49 years in good health and CMV-seropositive. The chain has TRBV7-7 and TRBJ2-5, with D possibly matching TRBD1 (6 bases). CDR3 in amino acids: CASSLAQGETQYF. CDR3 nucleotide sequence: TGTGCTAGCAGCTTAGCACAGGGAGAGACCCAGTACTTC. The full variable domain, rest sourced from reference TRBV7-7 and TRBJ2-5, is GAGVSQSPRYKVTKRGQDVTLRCDPISSHATLYWYQQALGQGPEFLTYFNYEAQPDKSGLPSDRFSAERPEGSISTLTIQRTEQRDSAMYRCASSLAQGETQYFGPGTRLLVL.